A selection of T cell receptor beta chains follows, all from one sample in a study of blood T cells in healthy people across ages. Each CDR3 protein is one row after TCRdb ran MiXCR on the 5' RACE reads. The sample consists of 1.5 million to 2 million distinct CDR3 sequences, roughly 28% of them appearing once. Sequenced sample: blood. Receptors were obtained from a woman aged 25 to 39 in good health. Both conserved end residues are part of each CDR3. D genes are given only for firm matches. Some rows mark clone size as missing; the rest say once, few, many or name a class of expanded clone.

TRBV29-1	.	few	CSALGGYEQYF
TRBV24-1	.	.	CATSDAGETDTQYF
TRBV20-1	.	.	CSAQGDGTEAFF
TRBV12-3/TRBV12-4	.	few	CACGWATEQFF
TRBV5-1	TRBD2	.	CASSRAGTSGGEYEQYF
TRBV5-1	.	many	CASSLGRPYNEQFF
TRBV4-1	TRBD2	few	CASSQRGDGAKNIQYF
TRBV20-1	TRBD2	few	CSARESGRYNEQFF
TRBV7-9	TRBD1	.	CASSSRRMDRGRDYGYTF
TRBV6-5	TRBD2	.	CASRLSGRGYNEQFF
TRBV29-1	TRBD1	many	CSAGQEGLTF
TRBV7-2	TRBD2	.	CASSRHRGVVSTDTQYF
TRBV24-1	TRBD2	.	CATSDLLSNLAGTEQYF
TRBV12-3/TRBV12-4	TRBD1	few	CASSGPGTGRETQYF
TRBV20-1	.	.	CSASGRVRGANVLTF
TRBV20-1	.	.	CSASSPSRQETQYF
TRBV20-1	TRBD1	.	CSARGAGTASTDTQYF
TRBV3-1	TRBD2	few	CASPHGGRAGEQFF
TRBV25-1	TRBD2	.	CASSERGGIEQYF
TRBV30	.	.	CAWIGVGYNEQFF
TRBV5-1	.	.	CASSPRTEASEQYF
TRBV7-2	TRBD1	few	CASSLDTGAYGYTF
TRBV5-1	.	.	CASGLPEGENYGYTF
TRBV12-3/TRBV12-4	TRBD2	.	CASSLRDYLADTRYF
TRBV5-1	TRBD2	once	CASSFQGNSREAGELFF
TRBV12-5	.	.	CASQSQTYEQFF
TRBV12-5	.	many	CASGSKAGAETQYF
TRBV28	.	few	CASSQEFGEQYF
TRBV19	.	few	CASSILGGGLSGYTF
TRBV7-2	TRBD2	many	CASSFSGGFSYEQYF
TRBV2	.	.	CASKNHLAGVSGNTIYF
TRBV11-2	.	.	CASSLRASRQETQYF
TRBV10-2	TRBD1	many	CASTAVMTGRREQFF
TRBV13	.	.	CASNVGGKFFF
TRBV15	.	.	CATSRDKSYERYF
TRBV29-1	.	many	CSVGLASNEQFF
TRBV7-2	.	many	CASSFESNQPQHF
TRBV5-1	TRBD1	many	CASSRDRGTNYGYTF
TRBV29-1	.	few	CSVSRGLNQPQHF
TRBV27	.	few	CASKSLRGGNSPLHF
TRBV5-5	.	.	CASSSFGDWGMWQYF
TRBV5-5	TRBD1	few	CASSFTQGTVQYF